This T cell receptor (beta chain) stems from a study of blood T cell repertoires in COVID-19. Study-level information: There were acute and convalescent COVID-19 samples, and they came from the United States, Italy and Spain.

Only in-frame clones appear in the TCRdb table, and some are missing; sequencing was by immunoSEQ multiplex PCR. The repertoire has 250,000 or so clones, 88% of them found once; the top ten carry under 0.95%. This clone came up a few times. Sequencing used peripheral blood. The receptor's source is a woman aged 25 to 39 with acute or convalescent COVID-19.

The CDR3 loop is CASSSQGVHGYTF. For the CDR3, the DNA is TGTGCCAGCAGCTCACAGGGGGTTCATGGCTACACCTTC. V usage is TRBV28 and J usage is TRBJ1-2, with 8 bases that match TRBD1. CDR1 and CDR2 (germline): MDHEN, SYDVKM. The trim removed 6 bases at V and 6 bases at J, leaving 6 bases unmatched. The CDR3 length is 13 residues.